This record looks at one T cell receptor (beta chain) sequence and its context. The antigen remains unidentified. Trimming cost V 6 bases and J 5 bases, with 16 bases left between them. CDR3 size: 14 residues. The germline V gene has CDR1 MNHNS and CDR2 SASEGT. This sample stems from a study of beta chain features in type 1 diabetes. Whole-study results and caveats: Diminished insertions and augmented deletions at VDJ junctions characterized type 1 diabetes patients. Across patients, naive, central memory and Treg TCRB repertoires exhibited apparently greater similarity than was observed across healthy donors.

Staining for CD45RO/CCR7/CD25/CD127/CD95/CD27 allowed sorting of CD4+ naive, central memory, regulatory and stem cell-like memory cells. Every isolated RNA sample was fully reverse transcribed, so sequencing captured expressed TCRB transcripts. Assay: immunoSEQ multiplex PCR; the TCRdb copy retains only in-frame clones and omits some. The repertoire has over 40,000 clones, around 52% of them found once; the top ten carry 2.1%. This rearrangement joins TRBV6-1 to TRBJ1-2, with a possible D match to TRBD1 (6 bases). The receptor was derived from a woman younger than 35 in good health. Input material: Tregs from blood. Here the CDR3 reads CASRYLDSLYGYTF. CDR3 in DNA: TGTGCCAGCAGATACCTGGACAGCCTGTATGGCTACACCTTC.